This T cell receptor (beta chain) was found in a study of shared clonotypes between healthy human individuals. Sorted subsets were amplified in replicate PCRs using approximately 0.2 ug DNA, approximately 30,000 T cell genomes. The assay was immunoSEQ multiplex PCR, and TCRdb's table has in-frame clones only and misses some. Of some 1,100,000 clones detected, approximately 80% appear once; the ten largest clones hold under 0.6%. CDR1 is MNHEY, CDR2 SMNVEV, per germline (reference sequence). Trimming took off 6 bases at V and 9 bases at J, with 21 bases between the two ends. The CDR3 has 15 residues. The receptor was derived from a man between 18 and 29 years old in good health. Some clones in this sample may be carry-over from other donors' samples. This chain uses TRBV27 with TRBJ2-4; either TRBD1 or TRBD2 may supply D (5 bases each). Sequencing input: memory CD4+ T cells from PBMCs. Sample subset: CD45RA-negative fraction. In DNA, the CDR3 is TGTGCCAGCAGGCCCCGACAGCAGCCGGGAACCATTCAGTACTTC. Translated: CASRPRQQPGTIQYF.